Following are 31 T cell receptor beta chains from one sample sequenced in a study of T-cell memory formation after mild COVID-19 listed by TCRdb under 2021. Library construction relied on 5' RACE. For sequencing, an Illumina NovaSeq 6000 was employed. TCRdb reanalyzed the raw reads on its own, using fastp at Q25 for trimming and MiXCR for clone calling, and kept in-frame beta chains. Rows with a matching CDR3 protein are joined into one entry that keeps the most common DNA and genes. The sample yields hundreds of thousands of distinct CDR3 sequences; about 20% were counted once. The ten largest clones capture 8.4% of the sample. Sequenced sample: PBMCs or a T cell subset sorted from them (not recorded which). All receptors come from an adult woman who had mild COVID-19 (a few samples of this study predate the infection). The sample titles of this study are shuffled in the database, so cell type and time point are left out; the donor was told from shared clones.

The chain uses TRBV12-3 or TRBV12-4 and TRBJ2-3; D remains ambiguous. The CDR3 consists of 12 residues. With 6 bases removed from V and 6 bases from J, the gap between germline ends came to 10 bases. This chain's CDR3 is CASSPDWDTQYF. The CDR3 DNA follows: TGTGCCAGCAGCCCCGACTGGGATACGCAGTATTTT.

This clonotype was counted a few times. The chain links TRBV5-5 to TRBJ1-1; possibly TRBD1 for D (5 bases). Deletions cut 2 bases from V and 3 bases from J, with 8 bases between. CDR3 length equals 13 residues. Germline CDR1 is SGHKS and CDR2 is YYEKEE (reference sequence). CDR3 nucleotide sequence: TGTGCCAGCAGCTTTGGGGGAGACACTGAAGCTTTCTTT. This sequence encodes CASSFGGDTEAFF.

This chain links TRBV6-6 with TRBJ2-7; no clear D gene. This CDR3 has 13 residues. V was shortened by 7 bases and J by 3 bases, with 13 bases between the two germline ends. CDR1 and CDR2 from the germline V gene are MNHNY and SVGAGI (reference sequence). The CDR3 loop reads CASTPGTFYEQYF. CDR3 in DNA: TGTGCCAGCACCCCGGGCACGTTCTACGAGCAGTACTTC.

This clonotype was found a few times. The chain is built from TRBV7-3 and TRBJ2-3, with 10 bases fitting TRBD2. The CDR3 runs 20 residues. CDR1 is SGHTA and CDR2 is FQGTGA in the germline V gene. V dropped 5 bases and J dropped 0; count of bases not matched to a gene: 17. Here the CDR3 reads CASSQPLGSGGQSSTDTQYF. The CDR3, as DNA: TGTGCCAGCAGCCAGCCCTTGGGTAGCGGGGGGCAATCTAGCACAGATACGCAGTATTTT.

The chain carries TRBV7-2 and TRBJ2-5; tentative D call: TRBD2 (6 bases). Germline CDR1 and CDR2: SGHTA and FQGNSA. The CDR3 covers 13 residues. Trimming took 5 bases from V and 4 from J, leaving 11 bases between them. CDR3 coding DNA: TGTGCCAGCAGCATCTCTAGCGTAGAGACCCAGTACTTC. This gives the protein CASSISSVETQYF.

CDR3 nucleotides: TGTGCCAGCAGAAGCCCGGGACAGGGGGCCACCGGGGAGCTGTTTTTT. Its protein is CASRSPGQGATGELFF. The chain links TRBV12-3 or TRBV12-4 to TRBJ2-2; TRBD1 matches 12 bases. The V and J ends lost 6 bases and 4 bases, in that order; junction bases with no gene match: 6. The CDR3 sequence is 16 residues long.

A few counts support this clonotype. The chain carries TRBV7-3 and TRBJ1-2; D ambiguous. The CDR3 loop spans 13 amino acids. The V gene lost 6 bases and the J gene lost 4 bases, with 12 bases spanning the gap. CDR1 and CDR2 from the germline V gene are SGHTA and FQGTGA. CDR3 coding DNA: TGTGCCAGCAGTTCCACGGGAACCTATGGCTACACCTTC. Protein: CASSSTGTYGYTF. The variable domain in full, completed from reference TRBV7-3 and TRBJ1-2, reads GAGVSQTPSNKVTEKGKYVELRCDPISGHTALYWYRQSLGQGPEFLIYFQGTGAADDSGLPNDRFFAVRPEGSVSTLKIQRTERGDSAVYLCASSSTGTYGYTFGSGTRLTVV.

This clonotype was picked up a small number of times. The chain uses TRBV12-3 or TRBV12-4 and TRBJ2-1; 12 nucleotides line up with TRBD2. The CDR3 spans 15 residues. The ends lost 5 bases at V and 9 bases at J; junction bases unmatched: 8. DNA of the CDR3: TGTGCCAGCAGTGCTAGCGGGGGGGTCCCTGGTGAGCAGTTCTTC. As protein: CASSASGGVPGEQFF.

This clonotype has just a few counts. This chain links TRBV20-1 with TRBJ2-7; TRBD1 aligns across 9 bases. The CDR3 is 14 amino acids. Germline values: CDR1 DFQATT, CDR2 SNEGSKA (reference sequence). After removal of 3 bases from V and 5 bases from J, the junction contained 8 bases not matched to a gene. CDR3 in DNA: TGCAGTGCTAGGGTCTCGGGACAGGGCCACGAGCAGTACTTC. It yields the protein CSARVSGQGHEQYF.

This chain joins TRBV27 and TRBJ1-2, with 7 bases fitting TRBD1. This CDR3 has 15 residues. J gave up 8 bases and V 0 bases, and 9 bases lay outside the gene matches. The germline gives CDR1 MNHEY, CDR2 SMNVEV (reference sequence). CDR3 sequence (DNA): TGTGCCAGCAGTTTATCACGCAGGGGGTTTGAAGGCTACACCTTC. It is translated as CASSLSRRGFEGYTF.

This chain connects TRBV9 to TRBJ2-2, with D perhaps matching TRBD2 (5 bases). With 5 bases removed from V and 4 bases from J, the gap between germline ends came to 9 bases. Germline loops: CDR1 SGDLS, CDR2 YYNGEE. This CDR3 contains 13 residues. CDR3 bases: TGTGCCAGCAGGGCGGAGGTCACCGGGGAGCTGTTTTTT. Its protein is CASRAEVTGELFF.

This clonotype was recorded a few times. The chain employs TRBV12-3 or TRBV12-4 and TRBJ2-7; TRBD1 or TRBD2 may be the D gene (5 bases each). The ends were cut back, 6 bases at V and 2 bases at J, with 14 bases in the middle. This CDR3 is built from 14 residues. This chain's CDR3 is CASSFPGRAYEQYF. The CDR3 coding sequence is TGTGCCAGCAGCTTTCCGGGACGTGCCTACGAGCAGTACTTC.

This clonotype has more than one count but fewer than ten. The V call is TRBV7-9, the J call TRBJ2-1; 9 bases are shared with TRBD2. J lost 8 bases, V lost 3 bases, and 11 bases had no gene match. Looked up from germline, CDR1 is SEHNR and CDR2 is FQNEAQ (reference sequence). The CDR3 spans 16 residues. CDR3: CASSFLLGLAGHEQFF. The CDR3 DNA sequence: TGTGCCAGCAGCTTTCTCCTGGGACTAGCAGGGCATGAGCAGTTCTTC. Combining the CDR3 with reference TRBV7-9 and TRBJ2-1 gives the whole variable domain DTGVSQNPRHKITKRGQNVTFRCDPISEHNRLYWYRQTLGQGPEFLTYFQNEAQLEKSRLLSDRFSAERPKGSFSTLEIQRTEQGDSAMYLCASSFLLGLAGHEQFFGPGTRLTVL.

This clonotype was observed a few times. This chain uses TRBV12-3 or TRBV12-4 with TRBJ1-4, with D unresolved. This CDR3 contains 14 residues. Trimming left V 3 bases short and J 10 bases short, with 15 bases between. CDR3 in amino acids: CASSFSSGNRKLFF. For the CDR3, the DNA is TGTGCCAGCAGTTTTTCTAGCGGGAATCGAAAACTGTTTTTT.

The rearrangement joins TRBV21-1 to TRBJ1-1; the table's D call, TRBD1, was not checked against the DNA. TRBV21-1 is reported as a pseudogene. The CDR3 sequence is 14 residues long. This chain's CDR3 is CASSKLGVNTEAFF. CDR3 bases: TGTGCCAGCAGCAAATTGGGGGTAAACACTGAAGCTTTCTTT.

This clonotype was detected only once. This chain uses TRBV18 with TRBJ1-2; D is ambiguous. CDR1 is KGHSH and CDR2 is LQKENI in the germline V gene. The CDR3 has 13 amino acids. V gave up 3 bases and J gave up 3 bases, with 8 bases separating them. The CDR3 spells CASSPDGDYGYTF. In nucleotides, the CDR3 is TGTGCCAGCTCACCGGACGGTGACTATGGCTACACCTTC.

V usage is TRBV19 and J usage is TRBJ2-1; 8 bases agree with TRBD2. The germline gives CDR1 LNHDA, CDR2 SQIVND (reference sequence). J was trimmed by 7 bases and V by 5 bases; bases with no gene match: 13. This CDR3 contains 16 residues. CDR3 coding DNA: TGTGCCAGTAGTGCCCGACAATCCGGGACTAGAAATGAGCAGTTCTTC. Encoded protein: CASSARQSGTRNEQFF.

The V gene is TRBV20-1, the J gene TRBJ2-1; D possibly corresponds to TRBD2 (5 bases). The germline V and J ends were trimmed by 0 bases and 4 bases, with 19 bases remaining between them. The CDR3 sequence is 17 residues long. Germline V gives CDR1 DFQATT, CDR2 SNEGSKA (reference sequence). CDR3 sequence: CSAREAIGQTGYNEQFF. The CDR3 nucleotides read TGCAGTGCTAGAGAGGCTATTGGCCAGACGGGATACAATGAGCAGTTCTTC.

With regard to this clonotype: One base away lies a much larger clone, so this may be a sequencing read error. The CDR3 DNA sequence: TGTGCCAGCACCTCATGGGTGGGGAATTACAATGAGCAGTTCTTC. It encodes CASTSWVGNYNEQFF. The chain has TRBV12-3 or TRBV12-4 and TRBJ2-1, with D uncertain. The CDR3 runs to 15 residues. Trimming removed 7 bases from V and 4 bases from J, with 17 bases in between.

This clonotype turned up a few times. The chain employs TRBV20-1 and TRBJ1-6; possibly TRBD1 for D (5 bases). CDR1 is DFQATT, CDR2 SNEGSKA, per germline (reference sequence). This CDR3 has 12 amino acids. V lost 5 bases to trimming and J lost 7 bases, with 9 bases between them. In nucleotides, the CDR3 is TGCAGTGCTGCCGGGGGGAATTCACCCCTCCACTTT. It is translated as CSAAGGNSPLHF.

This chain connects TRBV7-2 to TRBJ2-3, with D perhaps TRBD2 (5 bases). Looked up from germline, CDR1 is SGHTA and CDR2 is FQGNSA. V was cut by 2 bases and J by 5 bases, with 14 bases left in between. The CDR3 totals 15 residues. The CDR3 reads CASSLNSGLLDTQYF. In DNA, the CDR3 is TGTGCCAGCAGCTTAAATTCCGGACTTCTAGATACGCAGTATTTT.

The chain combines TRBV2 with TRBJ2-3; TRBD1 aligns across 8 bases. This CDR3 spans 11 amino acids. Losses at the gene ends were 7 bases for V and 15 bases for J; bases not matched to a gene: 9. Germline values: CDR1 SNHLY, CDR2 FYNNEI. The CDR3 region has the DNA TGTGCCAGCACCGTGGGTGGGACAGGATATTTT. Translated: CASTVGGTGYF.

This clonotype was seen only a few times. The chain links TRBV7-8 to TRBJ2-2; no firm D call. V was shortened by 11 bases and J by 0 bases, with 10 bases between the two germline ends. Germline V gene data show CDR1 as SGHVS and CDR2 as FQNEAQ. This CDR3 spans 13 amino acids. The CDR3 DNA sequence: TGTGCCGTCAGGCTCCCGAACACCGGGGAGCTGTTTTTT. Its protein is CAVRLPNTGELFF. Based on the CDR3 plus reference TRBV7-8 and TRBJ2-2, the full variable domain is GAGVSQSPRYKVAKRGQDVALRCDPISGHVSLFWYQQALGQGPEFLTYFQNEAQLDKSGLPSDRFFAERPEGSVSTLKIQRTQQEDSAVYLCAVRLPNTGELFFGEGSRLTVL.

The gene calls are TRBV5-1 and TRBJ2-1; the D gene is possibly TRBD2 (6 bases). The CDR3 is 15 amino acids. Trimming took 4 bases from V and 2 from J, leaving 13 bases between them. Germline V CDR1 and CDR2: SGHRS, YFSETQ. Here the CDR3 reads CASSLEGNAYNEQFF. The CDR3 DNA is TGCGCCAGCAGCCTGGAGGGTAACGCCTACAATGAGCAGTTCTTC.

The rearrangement links TRBV10-3 to TRBJ2-1, with TRBD2 matching 14 bases. The CDR3 is 15 residues long. V gave up 4 bases and J gave up 8 bases; unmatched junction bases: 4. The germline CDR1 and CDR2 sequences are ENHRY and SYGVKD. The CDR3 reads CAISAGTSGSDEQFF. The CDR3 coding sequence is TGTGCCATCAGTGCTGGGACTAGCGGGAGCGATGAGCAGTTCTTC.

The V gene is TRBV7-9, the J gene TRBJ2-1; D not resolved. Trimming cost V 0 bases and J 10 bases, with 4 bases left between them. The germline V gene encodes CDR1 SEHNR and CDR2 FQNEAQ (reference sequence). CDR3 length: 11 residues. CDR3 nucleotide sequence: TGTGCCAGCAGCTTAGCTCCGGAGCAGTTCTTC. This sequence encodes CASSLAPEQFF.

A few counts support this clonotype. The genes are TRBV20-1 and TRBJ1-1; D might be TRBD1 (6 bases). Looked up from germline, CDR1 is DFQATT and CDR2 is SNEGSKA (reference sequence). The CDR3 is made up of 17 amino acids. Trimming took off 0 bases at V and 0 bases at J, with 17 bases between the two ends. CDR3 residues: CSARDNRVPHLNTEAFF. The CDR3 region has the DNA TGCAGTGCTAGAGATAACAGGGTTCCACATTTGAACACTGAAGCTTTCTTT.

The chain recombines TRBV10-3 with TRBJ2-1; 9 nucleotides match TRBD2. Losses at the gene ends were 7 bases for V and 5 bases for J; bases not matched to a gene: 3. Germline lookup yields CDR1 ENHRY and CDR2 SYGVKD. This CDR3 has 13 residues. Here the CDR3 reads CAIKASGDNEQFF. As DNA, the CDR3 is TGTGCCATCAAGGCTAGCGGGGACAATGAGCAGTTCTTC.

V usage is TRBV6-2 or TRBV6-3 and J usage is TRBJ2-6; TRBD1 agrees at 7 bases. V dropped 2 bases and J dropped 0; count of bases not matched to a gene: 4. Germline lookup yields CDR1 MNHEY and CDR2 SVGEGT. The CDR3 is 17 residues long. The CDR3 loop reads CASSYTWDSSGANVLTF. The DNA for the CDR3 is TGTGCCAGCAGTTACACCTGGGACAGCTCTGGGGCCAACGTCCTGACTTTC.

The rearrangement links TRBV4-3 to TRBJ2-3; D uncertain. The length of the CDR3 is 13 residues. The germline gives CDR1 LGHNA, CDR2 YSLEER. The ends were cut back, 3 bases at V and 2 bases at J, with 6 bases in the middle. DNA of the CDR3: TGCGCCAGCAGCCAGGTATTCACAGATACGCAGTATTTT. Its protein product is CASSQVFTDTQYF.

This clonotype came up a few times. In DNA form, the CDR3 reads TGTGCCAGCAGCCTCCGACAGGGTCGGGAGGCGACAGATACGCAGTATTTT. Amino acid sequence: CASSLRQGREATDTQYF. The chain links TRBV9 to TRBJ2-3, with D perhaps TRBD1 or TRBD2 (7 bases each). The CDR3 has 17 amino acids. Germline V gene lookup returns CDR1 SGDLS and CDR2 YYNGEE. Trimming removed 4 bases from V and 3 bases from J, with 21 bases in between.